This TCR beta chain appears in the sequencing data of a study of cytomegalovirus exposure and HLA in healthy donors. Study at large: Earlier, roughly 180 million T cells were analyzed, and over 95 million unique TCR beta sequences were found among them. Study-wide results and caveats: Beyond CMV serostatus, there was no information to go on about immune exposure. In a later analysis, TCR beta V- and J-gene trimming showed a link to a missense DCLRE1C variant.

This CDR3 spans 17 amino acids. The PCR used 60 Vbeta and 13 Jbeta primers. Study processing details: In a later analysis, the count reached some 83 million unique TCR beta chains, with approximately 10 million shared. Here immunoSEQ multiplex PCR was the method, and the copy in TCRdb shows in-frame clones only, minus some. D and trimming were read from the DNA, whereas the V and J calls and clone size are those reported in that table. The sample lists some 120,000 clones; about 84% were seen once. Concerning this clone: Its antigen remains unidentified.

V is TRBV21-1 and J is TRBJ1-3. TRBV21-1 is a pseudogene segment. The clonotype originates from a man aged 40-49 years in good health and CMV-seronegative. Material: PBMCs. Written as DNA, the CDR3 is TGTGCCAGCAGCAAAGTAGCCAGACCATACTCTGGAAACACCATATATTTT. Translation: CASSKVARPYSGNTIYF.